This T cell receptor beta chain appears in the sequencing data of a study of T cells after yellow fever vaccination. Template-switching 5'RACE yielded the TCR cDNA; a universal primer site and UMIs were added in the process. TCRdb re-derived calls from the 5' RACE reads in MiXCR, one entry per CDR3 protein. This sample has under 200,000 distinct CDR3 sequences, with 8% to 13% found just once. Study results and limitations: A faster peak, day 5 versus 15, was reached by the weaker secondary response. Post-booster repertoires again held most primary-vaccination clones (approximately 96% CD4, about 90% CD8).

As to this clonotype: Its antigen is currently unknown.

CDR3 length: 17 amino acids. After removal of 0 bases from V and 7 bases from J, the junction contained 10 bases not matched to a gene. Germline V gene lookup returns CDR1 MGHRA and CDR2 YSYEKL. This chain links TRBV4-1 with TRBJ2-1, with 9 bases that match TRBD2. The source was CD8+ T cells sorted from PBMCs, collected 15 days after the yellow fever booster vaccination. This TCR was recovered from a man between 18 and 35 years old who received the YFV17D yellow fever vaccine. CDR3 sequence reads: CASSQDSGGYPRNEQFF. Here the CDR3 DNA reads TGCGCCAGCAGCCAAGATAGCGGGGGCTACCCCCGGAATGAGCAGTTCTTC.